This T cell receptor beta chain is drawn from a study of T cells in Graves' hyperthyroidism and ophthalmopathy. Uncontrolled infections, other autoimmune diseases, pregnancy or lactation led to exclusion of patients. Template material for amplifying TCR beta CDR3 regions consisted of RNA transcripts. TCR CDR3 underwent first-round RT-PCR with the HTBI primer set. A single record per CDR3 protein comes from TCRdb applying MiXCR to the multiplex PCR reads. The sample lists hundreds of thousands of distinct CDR3 sequences, just under 45% occurring once. In this sample, this clonotype turned up once. No antigen is known for it. Germline CDR1 reads SNHLY; CDR2 reads FYNNEI. With 4 bases removed from V and 7 bases from J, the gap between germline ends came to 8 bases. The CDR3 runs to 13 residues. Findings of the study overall: Progression to ophthalmopathy was predicted a median of approximately 6.4 months early. Blood samples included most of the expanded thyroid clonotypes exceeding 0.001.

This sequence originates from an adult man with Graves' disease, either hyperthyroidism or ophthalmopathy (not recorded which). Specimen: peripheral blood or thyroid tissue (not recorded which). V gene TRBV2 combines with J gene TRBJ1-6, with D possibly being TRBD1 (6 bases). CDR3 loop: CASSVTGNSPLHF. The CDR3 nucleotides read TGTGCCAGCAGTGTGACAGGCAATTCACCCCTCCACTTT. Together with reference TRBV2 and TRBJ1-6, the CDR3 gives the full variable domain: EPEVTQTPSHQVTQMGQEVILRCVPISNHLYFYWYRQILGQKVEFLVSFYNNEISEKSEIFDDQFSVERPDGSNFTLKIRSTKLEDSAMYFCASSVTGNSPLHFGNGTRLTVT.